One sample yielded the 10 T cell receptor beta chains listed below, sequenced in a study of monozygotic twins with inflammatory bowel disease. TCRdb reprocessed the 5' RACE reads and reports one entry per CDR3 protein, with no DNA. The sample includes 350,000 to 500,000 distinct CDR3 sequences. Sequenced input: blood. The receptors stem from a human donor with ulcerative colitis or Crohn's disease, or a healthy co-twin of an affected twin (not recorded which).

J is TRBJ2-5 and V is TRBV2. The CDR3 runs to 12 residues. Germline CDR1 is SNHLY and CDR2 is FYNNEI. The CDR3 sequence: CASRPGREGQYF.

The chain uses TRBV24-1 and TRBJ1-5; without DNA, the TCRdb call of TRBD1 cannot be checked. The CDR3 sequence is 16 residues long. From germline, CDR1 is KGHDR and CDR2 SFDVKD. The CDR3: CATSDSSGVGNQPQHF.

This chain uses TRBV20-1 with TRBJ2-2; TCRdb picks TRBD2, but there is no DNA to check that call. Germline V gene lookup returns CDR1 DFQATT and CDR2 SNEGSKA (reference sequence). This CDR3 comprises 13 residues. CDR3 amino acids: CSAGGGYTGELFF.

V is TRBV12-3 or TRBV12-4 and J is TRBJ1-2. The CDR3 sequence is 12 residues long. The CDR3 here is CASSFVGNGYTF.

The CDR3 sequence: CASSLKTGGGREQFF. This sequence joins TRBV7-2 and TRBJ2-1; TCRdb outputs TRBD1, but without DNA this stays unchecked. The CDR3 consists of 15 residues. Germline CDR1 reads SGHTA; CDR2 reads FQGNSA.

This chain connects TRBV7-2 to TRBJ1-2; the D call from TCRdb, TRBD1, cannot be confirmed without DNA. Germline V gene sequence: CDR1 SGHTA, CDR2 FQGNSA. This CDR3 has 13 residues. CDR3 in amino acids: CASSSVPGQENIF.

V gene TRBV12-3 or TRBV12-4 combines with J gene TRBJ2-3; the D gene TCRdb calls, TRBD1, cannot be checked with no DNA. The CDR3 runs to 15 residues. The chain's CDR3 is CASSPRGPPSDTQYF.

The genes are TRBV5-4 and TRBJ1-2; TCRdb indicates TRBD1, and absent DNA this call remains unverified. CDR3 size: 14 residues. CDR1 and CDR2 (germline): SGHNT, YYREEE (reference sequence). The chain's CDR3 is CASSTGQGGAGYTF.

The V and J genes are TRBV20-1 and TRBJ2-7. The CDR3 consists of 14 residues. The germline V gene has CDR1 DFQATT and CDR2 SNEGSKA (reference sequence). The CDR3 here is CSATGYRILYEQYF.

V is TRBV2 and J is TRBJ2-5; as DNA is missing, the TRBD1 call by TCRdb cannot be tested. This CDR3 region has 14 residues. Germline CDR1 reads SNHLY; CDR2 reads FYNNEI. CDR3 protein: CASVYLTGVETQYF.